The 30 T cell receptor beta chains below all came from one sample that was sequenced in a study of vaccination and CD4 T cells after COVID-19. No antigens are known for them. The assay that was used to sequence DNA from cultured CD4+ T cells was the Oncomine TCR Beta short-read assay. Via MiXCR, TCRdb re-called the PCR reads, giving one row per CDR3 protein. The table records 20,000 or so distinct CDR3 sequences, 26% of them present only once. As for treatment: roughly 11-day PBMC culture with coronavirus spike peptide pools or control peptides (ViraFEST assay). Material for sequencing was cultured CD4+ T cells from blood. The receptors were gathered from a human donor with COVID-19.

This clonotype was counted between two and nine times. The gene calls are TRBV6-1 and TRBJ2-4, with D perhaps assigned TRBD1 or TRBD2 (6 bases each). The CDR3 extends over 21 amino acids. V gave up 2 bases and J gave up 0 bases, with 26 bases separating them. The germline V gene has CDR1 MNHNS and CDR2 SASEGT. As DNA, the CDR3 is TGTGCCAGCAGTGAAAGGGGGGCAGGGACGGACGAAAGACTAGCCAAAAACATTCAGTACTTC. It translates to CASSERGAGTDERLAKNIQYF.

V is TRBV20-1 and J is TRBJ2-2, with 10 bases fitting TRBD2. J gave up 6 bases and V 5 bases, and 9 bases lay outside the gene matches. The CDR3 has 15 residues. CDR1 DFQATT and CDR2 SNEGSKA come from the germline V gene (reference sequence). CDR3 sequence reads: CSALVLSGGAGELFF. CDR3 bases: TGCAGTGCTCTCGTACTAAGCGGGGGGGCCGGGGAGCTGTTTTTT.

The CDR3 bases are TGTGCCAGCAGCCCAAGGTCAGGGACAGGGTTCACTGAAGCTTTCTTT. Translation: CASSPRSGTGFTEAFF. This chain uses TRBV7-9 with TRBJ1-1; the match to TRBD1 covers 9 bases. There are 16 residues in the CDR3. The V gene's germline CDR1 is SEHNR and CDR2 FQNEAQ (reference sequence). V shed 5 bases, J shed 4 bases, and the junction held 11 bases outside the gene matches.

The chain uses TRBV6-2 or TRBV6-3 and TRBJ2-7; D might be TRBD2 (5 bases). V gave up 7 bases and J gave up 7 bases, with 14 bases separating them. The V gene's germline CDR1 is MNHEY and CDR2 SVGEGT. The CDR3 consists of 12 residues. The CDR3 sequence: CASTWAGGEQYF. The DNA of the CDR3 is TGTGCCAGCACTTGGGCAGGAGGAGAGCAGTACTTC.

V is TRBV20-1 and J is TRBJ2-3; no clear D gene. CDR1 is DFQATT and CDR2 is SNEGSKA in the germline V gene (reference sequence). The CDR3 length is 14 residues. V was clipped by 5 bases and J by 5 bases, with 17 bases between them. CDR3 amino acids: CSARVRTLGDTQYF. The DNA for the CDR3 is TGCAGTGCTCGCGTTCGGACGCTCGGAGATACGCAGTATTTT.

This sequence joins TRBV5-4 and TRBJ2-7, with D tentatively TRBD1 or TRBD2 (5 bases each). CDR3 length: 16 residues. V lost 2 bases and J lost 0, with 15 bases in between. CDR1 SGHNT and CDR2 YYREEE come from the germline V gene (reference sequence). The CDR3 sequence: CASSFGRPGSSYEQYF. CDR3 coding DNA: TGTGCCAGCAGCTTCGGTCGGCCAGGGAGCTCCTACGAGCAGTACTTC.

The CDR3 nucleotides are TGCAGTGCTAGAGATTTTAGGACCCCAGATCGGATGGGTGAAAAACTGTTTTTT. Residues: CSARDFRTPDRMGEKLFF. The chain joins TRBV20-1 to TRBJ1-4; no firm D call. Germline values: CDR1 DFQATT, CDR2 SNEGSKA (reference sequence). V gave up 0 bases and J gave up 7 bases, with 24 bases separating them. The CDR3 is made up of 18 amino acids.

This clonotype was seen a few times. The rearrangement links TRBV5-4 to TRBJ1-3, with D perhaps matching TRBD1 (6 bases). The CDR3 spans 12 residues. Germline V gene sequence: CDR1 SGHNT, CDR2 YYREEE (reference sequence). V dropped 3 bases and J dropped 7 bases, with 8 bases sitting between them. In DNA form, the CDR3 reads TGTGCCAGCAGCTCAACAGGGAACACCATATATTTT. It specifies CASSSTGNTIYF.

The chain employs TRBV27 and TRBJ2-5; no clear D. The germline V gene has CDR1 MNHEY and CDR2 SMNVEV (reference sequence). The V end was cut by 1 base, the J end by 4 bases, with 16 bases between. This CDR3 region has 16 residues. The CDR3 loop is CASSLFGFSSGETQYF. The DNA for the CDR3 is TGTGCCAGCAGTTTATTCGGGTTCAGTTCTGGAGAGACCCAGTACTTC.

The chain has TRBV24-1 and TRBJ2-3; 7 nucleotides line up with TRBD2. CDR3 length: 16 amino acids. Germline CDR1 and CDR2: KGHDR and SFDVKD. Germline trimming cut 3 bases from V and 5 bases from J; bases unmatched to any gene: 10. This CDR3 is CATSDRLGGSGDTQYF. DNA of the CDR3: TGTGCCACCAGTGATCGCCTGGGGGGGAGCGGAGATACGCAGTATTTT.

The J gene is TRBJ2-3, the V gene TRBV7-2; 11 bases match TRBD1. This CDR3 has 16 residues. Germline V gene sequence: CDR1 SGHTA, CDR2 FQGNSA. Unmatched junction bases numbered 8, after V lost 3 bases and J lost 6 bases. CDR3 in DNA: TGTGCCAGCAGCTTTTCCGGGACAGGGGGATCGGATACGCAGTATTTT. Translation gives CASSFSGTGGSDTQYF.

The table lists this clonotype with a few counts. The gene calls are TRBV2 and TRBJ1-1; TRBD1 agrees at 7 bases. This CDR3 is 12 amino acids long. Germline CDR1 is SNHLY and CDR2 is FYNNEI. V shed 11 bases and J 5 bases; nucleotides not matched to a gene: 8. CDR3 residues: CAGKTGQTEAFF. CDR3 sequence (DNA): TGTGCCGGTAAGACAGGGCAGACTGAAGCTTTCTTT.

This clonotype appeared a few times. This sequence joins TRBV27 and TRBJ1-1; no definite D call. The CDR3 runs to 14 residues. Germline lookup yields CDR1 MNHEY and CDR2 SMNVEV (reference sequence). V was trimmed by 2 bases and J by 1 base, leaving 8 bases between them. The CDR3 reads CASSLGWANTEAFF. The CDR3 coding sequence is TGTGCCAGCAGTTTAGGTTGGGCGAACACTGAAGCTTTCTTT.

This clonotype was detected a few times. The V and J genes are TRBV6-2 or TRBV6-3 and TRBJ2-5, with 8 bases matching TRBD2. Looked up from germline, CDR1 is MNHEY and CDR2 is SVGEGT. This CDR3 has 17 amino acids. J was trimmed by 2 bases and V by 5 bases; bases with no gene match: 13. The CDR3 region has the DNA TGTGCCAGCAGTGACCCCCTGGGACGGGGGGGTCAAGAGACCCAGTACTTC. Amino acids: CASSDPLGRGGQETQYF.

The DNA for the CDR3 is TGTGCCAGCAGCCCGCAGAACGGGGGGCGTACCGGGGAGCTGTTTTTT. It translates to CASSPQNGGRTGELFF. The chain is built from TRBV5-4 and TRBJ2-2; D is possibly TRBD2 (7 bases). CDR1 SGHNT and CDR2 YYREEE come from the germline V gene (reference sequence). The CDR3 spans 16 residues. V gave up 4 bases and J gave up 5 bases, with 18 bases separating them.

This clonotype was seen a handful of times. V is TRBV7-9 and J is TRBJ1-6; D gene ambiguous. Germline assignment: CDR1 SEHNR and CDR2 FQNEAQ (reference sequence). The CDR3 covers 14 residues. The V and J ends lost 5 bases and 6 bases respectively, with 11 bases between them. CDR3 loop: CASSPGPSNSPLHF. In nucleotides, the CDR3 is TGTGCCAGCAGCCCTGGACCGAGTAATTCACCCCTCCACTTT.

This clonotype was seen only a few times. This chain links TRBV5-5 with TRBJ1-5, with a possible D match to TRBD1 (6 bases). V dropped 0 bases and J dropped 0 bases, with 13 bases sitting between them. The CDR3 sequence is 17 residues long. Per the germline V gene, CDR1 is SGHKS and CDR2 is YYEKEE (reference sequence). The CDR3: CASSLGPTGNSNQPQHF. The CDR3 region has the DNA TGTGCCAGCAGCTTGGGGCCGACAGGTAATAGCAATCAGCCCCAGCATTTT.

This clonotype was detected a few times. The chain is built from TRBV6-5 and TRBJ2-3, with 10 bases identical to TRBD2. Germline V gene sequence: CDR1 MNHEY, CDR2 SVGAGI. Unmatched junction bases numbered 10, after V lost 4 bases and J lost 0 bases. CDR3 length equals 18 residues. The CDR3 DNA sequence: TGTGCCAGCAGTTCACTGGGGAAGCGGGGGGGTAGCACAGATACGCAGTATTTT. Encoded protein: CASSSLGKRGGSTDTQYF.

V gene TRBV6-1 combines with J gene TRBJ2-7; 11 nucleotides line up with TRBD2. The length of the CDR3 is 14 residues. V gave up 5 bases and J gave up 1 base; unmatched junction bases: 1. The germline V gene encodes CDR1 MNHNS and CDR2 SASEGT. The CDR3 DNA reads as TGTGCCAGCAGTCGACTAGCGGGATCCTACGAGCAGTACTTC. This codes for CASSRLAGSYEQYF.

This clonotype was counted only a few times. CDR3 nucleotides: TGTGCCAGCAGCTTAGGGAGCTCCTATAATTCACCCCTCCACTTT. This sequence encodes CASSLGSSYNSPLHF. The rearrangement joins TRBV7-9 to TRBJ1-6, with D unresolved. Germline V lookup: CDR1 SEHNR, CDR2 FQNEAQ (reference sequence). The CDR3 extends over 15 amino acids. V lost 1 base, J lost 0 bases, and 4 bases lay in between.

This chain connects TRBV6-1 to TRBJ2-2; TRBD1 is a possible D gene (6 bases). Germline assignment: CDR1 MNHNS and CDR2 SASEGT. This CDR3 contains 14 residues. V was shortened by 10 bases and J by 1 base, with 13 bases between the two germline ends. The DNA for the CDR3 is TGTGCCATGCGAGGACAGCTGAACACCGGGGAGCTGTTTTTT. This gives the protein CAMRGQLNTGELFF.

This clonotype was found a few times. The chain couples TRBV7-9 to TRBJ2-2, with 7 bases identical to TRBD2. The germline CDR1 and CDR2 sequences are SEHNR and FQNEAQ (reference sequence). J gave up 0 bases and V 8 bases, and 6 bases lay outside the gene matches. The CDR3 extends over 15 amino acids. DNA of the CDR3: TGTGCCAGCGAAGCGGGACCGTCGAACACCGGGGAGCTGTTTTTT. This encodes CASEAGPSNTGELFF.

The chain links TRBV5-8 to TRBJ1-5, with D possibly TRBD1 on 6 matching bases. This CDR3 spans 14 amino acids. Germline V CDR1 and CDR2: SGHTS, YDEGEE. V was pared by 0 bases and J by 6 bases, with 10 bases between. In DNA, the CDR3 is TGTGCCAGCAGCTTGGCCGCAGGGGTTCAGCCCCAGCATTTT. It translates to CASSLAAGVQPQHF.

The chain couples TRBV7-9 to TRBJ1-6; TRBD1 might be the D (5 bases). The V gene lost 5 bases and the J gene lost 1 base, with 15 bases spanning the gap. From germline, CDR1 is SEHNR and CDR2 FQNEAQ (reference sequence). This CDR3 has 17 amino acids. CDR3 residues: CASSLIGGWSYNSPLHF. Here the CDR3 DNA reads TGTGCCAGCAGCCTCATCGGGGGTTGGTCCTATAATTCACCCCTCCACTTT.

The chain has TRBV20-1 and TRBJ1-3; TRBD1 might be the D (6 bases). This CDR3 is built from 16 residues. Germline-derived CDR1 and CDR2 are DFQATT and SNEGSKA (reference sequence). The ends were cut back, 4 bases at V and 0 bases at J, with 16 bases in the middle. The CDR3 is CSANPETGSSGNTIYF. CDR3 DNA: TGCAGTGCTAACCCCGAAACAGGGAGCTCTGGAAACACCATATATTTT.

By frequency in the sample, this clonotype is medium-sized. The rearrangement links TRBV2 to TRBJ1-5; TRBD1 might be the D (6 bases). The CDR3 runs to 12 residues. Trimming took 6 bases from V and 6 from J, leaving 9 bases between them. Germline-derived CDR1 and CDR2 are SNHLY and FYNNEI. Here the CDR3 DNA reads TGTGCCAGCAGGGACAGCCTTCAGCCCCAGCATTTT. It translates to CASRDSLQPQHF.

This chain links TRBV6-1 with TRBJ1-1; TRBD1 matches 8 bases. Germline V gene lookup returns CDR1 MNHNS and CDR2 SASEGT. The CDR3 sequence is 17 residues long. Trimming removed 7 bases from V and 0 bases from J; junction bases left unmatched: 13. CDR3 nucleotides: TGTGCCAGCAATCCATCAACCAGGACAGGGATGAACACTGAAGCTTTCTTT. Translating gives CASNPSTRTGMNTEAFF.

This clonotype has a single count. The rearrangement uses TRBV11-2 and TRBJ2-7, with D tentatively TRBD1 or TRBD2 (5 bases each). This CDR3 contains 16 residues. With 1 base removed from V and 4 bases from J, the gap between germline ends came to 17 bases. Germline V gene data show CDR1 as SGHAT and CDR2 as FQNNGV. The CDR3 bases are TGTGCCAGCAGCTTAGCGGGGCAGGGTGGTGAGTACGAGCAGTACTTC. Its protein is CASSLAGQGGEYEQYF.

The chain recombines TRBV5-6 with TRBJ2-7, with 11 bases lining up with TRBD1. Germline values: CDR1 SGHDT, CDR2 YYEEEE. This CDR3 comprises 14 residues. Germline trimming cut 4 bases from V and 3 bases from J; bases unmatched to any gene: 3. The CDR3 sequence: CASSRGQGVYEQYF. CDR3 DNA sequence: TGTGCCAGCAGCCGGGGACAGGGGGTCTACGAGCAGTACTTC.

This clonotype was observed a few times. Here the CDR3 DNA reads TGCGCCAGCAGCGCCACAGGGACGAGTCAGCCCCAGCATTTT. This encodes CASSATGTSQPQHF. The J gene is TRBJ1-5, the V gene TRBV5-1, with D perhaps matching TRBD1 (6 bases). V was trimmed by 4 bases and J by 6 bases, leaving 14 bases between them. In germline, CDR1 is SGHRS, CDR2 YFSETQ. The CDR3 consists of 14 residues.